Listed below are T cell receptor beta chains from one sample, sequenced in a study of tumor-infiltrating lymphocytes in oesophageal squamous cell carcinoma. Each CDR3 protein gets one entry after TCRdb re-called the PCR reads with MiXCR. The profile shows 20,000 or so distinct CDR3 sequences, more than 35% of them singletons. Sequenced material: esophageal tumor tissue. Every receptor here comes from a male donor with esophageal squamous cell carcinoma. Each CDR3 is given with its conserved first and last residue.

V,length,CDR3
TRBV11-1,13,CASSRTSTYEQYF
TRBV10-2,10,CASGGSGYTF
TRBV7-8,15,CASSLAGGGADEQFF
TRBV28,14,CANPRLGRSDTQYF
TRBV12-3/TRBV12-4,16,CASITPGTSVRGEQFF
TRBV19,14,CASTPAGGDYGYTF
TRBV7-9,16,CASSLGGGAFDGELFF
TRBV20-1,15,CSARRTGGPWDGYTF
TRBV7-9,13,CASKDRNTDTQYF
TRBV12-3/TRBV12-4,14,CASSFLGNTGELFF
TRBV7-2,15,CASSLNPSGSYEQYF
TRBV18,13,CASSPGTEYEQYF
TRBV12-3/TRBV12-4,14,CASSSGQEGPEQYF
TRBV5-5,13,CASSFGENTEAFF
TRBV9,14,CASSERGLANEQFF
TRBV20-1,14,CSASPSAVINEQFF
TRBV7-2,15,CASSYGQGWPYEQYF
TRBV27,17,CASSVDPGTGGQETQYF
TRBV12-3/TRBV12-4,16,CASSFSRDRGLETQYF
TRBV7-8,16,CASSRLPGQGWETQYF
TRBV28,16,CASSFLQDRGPDTQYF
TRBV6-6,18,CASSYLYPGPRLTGELFF
TRBV7-9,14,CASTMGGVYNEQFF
TRBV19,13,CASSIVSDTEAFF
TRBV7-8,15,CASSTLAGERNEQFF
TRBV19,14,CASTQDSYTGELFF